Each of the 28 T cell receptor beta chains below was sequenced from the same sample in a study of T cells expressing NK-cell markers (dated by TCRdb to the early 2020s). Receptors were amplified or captured by 5' RACE. The sequencing machine was an Illumina HiSeq 2000. One entry per CDR3 protein sequence results from the TCRdb reprocessing of the reads, with DNA left out. The record for this sample contains 400,000 to 450,000 distinct CDR3 sequences. Roughly 7.2% of the sample goes to the ten largest clones. Sequenced sample: blood T cells: a sorted CD56 or NKG2C T cell subset, CD4+ or CD8+ T cells, or bulk PBMC T cells (not recorded which). The receptors were gathered from a woman aged 18 to 75 in good health.

The chain has TRBV5-4 and TRBJ1-6. From germline, CDR1 is SGHNT and CDR2 YYREEE (reference sequence). There are 15 residues in the CDR3. The CDR3 sequence is CASQMGSSYNSPLHF.

The CDR3 sequence: CASSFSGSHEQYF. The rearrangement joins TRBV5-4 to TRBJ2-7; the TRBD1 assignment by TCRdb is unverifiable without DNA. The CDR3 totals 13 residues. Per the germline V gene, CDR1 is SGHNT and CDR2 is YYREEE (reference sequence).

V gene TRBV29-1 combines with J gene TRBJ2-1; TCRdb returns TRBD1, unconfirmable since there is no DNA. The CDR3 spans 14 residues. In germline, CDR1 is SQVTM, CDR2 ANQGSEA. CDR3 sequence: CSVGGTPLYNEQFF.

The chain links TRBV29-1 to TRBJ2-7; the TRBD1 assignment by TCRdb is unverifiable without DNA. CDR1 is SQVTM, CDR2 ANQGSEA, per germline. The CDR3 runs to 16 residues. CDR3 protein: CSVEFPAGVETYEQYF.

The J gene is TRBJ1-1, the V gene TRBV7-2; the D gene TCRdb calls, TRBD1, cannot be checked with no DNA. The germline CDR1 and CDR2 sequences are SGHTA and FQGNSA. The CDR3 extends over 15 amino acids. CDR3 in amino acids: CASSPQGVVNTEAFF.

V usage is TRBV11-2 and J usage is TRBJ2-3; TCRdb lists TRBD2, though no DNA is available to test this call. The CDR3 covers 14 residues. Germline V lookup: CDR1 SGHAT, CDR2 FQNNGV. The CDR3 protein is CALRGGAVSDTQYF.

The V call is TRBV7-2, the J call TRBJ1-3. The CDR3 spans 14 residues. CDR1 SGHTA and CDR2 FQGNSA come from the germline V gene. The CDR3 spells CASERGFPGNTIYF.

The chain has TRBV7-9 and TRBJ2-7; TCRdb selects TRBD1, and the lack of DNA leaves this call unchecked. Germline CDR1 SEHNR, CDR2 FQNEAQ (reference sequence). CDR3 length equals 15 residues. This chain's CDR3 is CASSRPGAGDYEQYF.

This rearrangement joins TRBV6-1 to TRBJ2-3; the TCRdb call, TRBD2, lacks DNA for checking. CDR3 size: 15 residues. The germline gives CDR1 MNHNS, CDR2 SASEGT. This CDR3 reads CASSDRGWEGDTQYF.

The chain couples TRBV12-3 or TRBV12-4 to TRBJ2-3. The CDR3 consists of 14 residues. The CDR3 loop is CASSVSGKADTQYF.

The gene calls are TRBV6-5 and TRBJ1-2. Germline V gene data show CDR1 as MNHEY and CDR2 as SVGAGI. CDR3 length equals 14 residues. The CDR3 spells CASSSSGPPYGYTF.

The chain recombines TRBV14 with TRBJ2-7; TCRdb designates TRBD1, a call that cannot be tested without DNA. The CDR3 is 14 amino acids. Germline V lookup: CDR1 SGHDN, CDR2 FVKESK. This CDR3 reads CASSQKAPYYEQYF.

The gene calls are TRBV5-4 and TRBJ2-2; with no DNA, the TCRdb D assignment of TRBD1 cannot be verified. The CDR3 is 16 residues long. CDR1 SGHNT and CDR2 YYREEE come from the germline V gene (reference sequence). CDR3 region: CASRRGQSANTGELFF.

The J gene is TRBJ2-3, the V gene TRBV30; TCRdb designates TRBD1, a call that cannot be tested without DNA. Germline CDR1 is GTSNPN and CDR2 is SVGIG (reference sequence). The CDR3 sequence is 17 residues long. CDR3 sequence: CAWKRSGIPPRTDTQYF.

V usage is TRBV28 and J usage is TRBJ1-5; TCRdb picks TRBD1, but there is no DNA to check that call. This CDR3 region has 16 residues. Germline V gene data show CDR1 as MDHEN and CDR2 as SYDVKM. CDR3: CASSLVTGPGNQPQHF.

The chain has TRBV4-3 and TRBJ1-6; TCRdb indicates TRBD1, and absent DNA this call remains unverified. The CDR3 has 17 amino acids. Germline-derived CDR1 and CDR2 are LGHNA and YSLEER. This CDR3 reads CASSQDVRDTYNSPLHF.

The chain recombines TRBV3-1 with TRBJ2-7; absent DNA, TCRdb's TRBD1 call cannot be checked. The germline CDR1 and CDR2 sequences are LGHDT and YNNKEL (reference sequence). The CDR3 has 15 amino acids. The CDR3 reads CASSPMRDSRHEQYF.

The chain carries TRBV4-3 and TRBJ2-1; with no DNA, the TCRdb D assignment of TRBD2 cannot be verified. The CDR3 sequence is 13 residues long. Per the germline V gene, CDR1 is LGHNA and CDR2 is YSLEER. The CDR3 region is CASSQDQGLLQFF.

The chain joins TRBV6-2 or TRBV6-3 to TRBJ2-7; as DNA is missing, the TRBD2 call by TCRdb cannot be tested. The germline V gene encodes CDR1 MNHEY and CDR2 SVGEGT. CDR3 size: 20 residues. CDR3 amino acids: CASSNWGTSGFANAPYEQYF.

The genes are TRBV29-1 and TRBJ2-5; as DNA is missing, the TRBD2 call by TCRdb cannot be tested. The germline V gene has CDR1 SQVTM and CDR2 ANQGSEA. The CDR3 sequence is 12 residues long. CDR3 protein: CSVRLAPETQYF.

The CDR3: CSARAWDSSYEQYF. V and J are TRBV20-1 and TRBJ2-7; the TCRdb D gene call, TRBD1, has no DNA to confirm it. This CDR3 region has 14 residues. Per germline, CDR1 DFQATT and CDR2 SNEGSKA (reference sequence).

CDR3 loop: CASSSTSGRYGELFF. V usage is TRBV5-1 and J usage is TRBJ2-2; TCRdb's D gene call, TRBD2, goes unchecked for lack of DNA. The CDR3 sequence is 15 residues long. The V gene's germline CDR1 is SGHRS and CDR2 YFSETQ.

The chain links TRBV20-1 to TRBJ2-3. From germline, CDR1 is DFQATT and CDR2 SNEGSKA (reference sequence). This CDR3 is 13 amino acids long. CDR3 loop: CSARDPGTDTQYF.

This sequence joins TRBV5-6 and TRBJ2-2. From germline, CDR1 is SGHDT and CDR2 YYEEEE. CDR3 length: 17 residues. The CDR3 reads CASSLAGVRPNTGELFF.

The chain combines TRBV12-3 or TRBV12-4 with TRBJ1-2; TCRdb's D gene call, TRBD1, goes unchecked for lack of DNA. The CDR3 totals 11 residues. The chain's CDR3 is CASSFEGGYTF.

The chain is built from TRBV20-1 and TRBJ1-6; TCRdb's assignment of TRBD1 cannot be checked, as there is no DNA. Germline V gene sequence: CDR1 DFQATT, CDR2 SNEGSKA (reference sequence). The CDR3 totals 14 residues. The CDR3 loop is CSAGDRGSNSPLHF.

CDR3 sequence: CASSHDRENTEAFF. The gene calls are TRBV4-3 and TRBJ1-1; the TCRdb D gene call, TRBD1, has no DNA to confirm it. Per germline, CDR1 LGHNA and CDR2 YSLEER. This CDR3 comprises 14 residues.

The CDR3 protein is CASSLEWSGVSYNEQFF. The chain combines TRBV5-5 with TRBJ2-1. The CDR3 has 17 residues. From germline, CDR1 is SGHKS and CDR2 YYEKEE (reference sequence).